What follows are 26 T cell receptor beta chains derived from one specimen sequenced in a study of somatic mutations in cytotoxic T cells in rheumatoid arthritis. Repertoires were generated with immunoSEQ multiplex PCR, while TCRdb's copy carries only in-frame clones and drops some. The sample carries some 10,000 clones, approximately 84% recorded once. The sequenced material came from CD8+ T cells sorted from blood. All receptors come from a woman aged 55-75 years with rheumatoid arthritis.

This chain joins TRBV29-1 and TRBJ1-2; 9 bases are shared with TRBD1. This CDR3 is built from 15 residues. V lost 1 base and J lost 8; bases outside the gene matches: 11. Germline V gene sequence: CDR1 SQVTM, CDR2 ANQGSEA. The CDR3 reads CSVEGDRELVDGYTF. Written as DNA, the CDR3 is TGCAGCGTTGAAGGGGACAGGGAGCTTGTCGACGGCTACACCTTC.

V gene TRBV4-1 combines with J gene TRBJ1-5, with 7 bases matching TRBD1. The CDR3 covers 17 residues. Germline V gives CDR1 MGHRA, CDR2 YSYEKL. Losses at the gene ends were 2 bases for V and 3 bases for J; bases not matched to a gene: 10. CDR3 sequence reads: CASSQITGTAYNQPQHF. The CDR3, as DNA: TGCGCCAGCAGCCAAATTACCGGGACAGCCTACAATCAGCCCCAGCATTTT.

The genes are TRBV4-1 and TRBJ2-7; the D gene is possibly TRBD2 (6 bases). CDR1 and CDR2 (germline): MGHRA, YSYEKL. The CDR3 has 14 residues. The V and J ends lost 4 bases and 2 bases respectively, with 12 bases between them. The CDR3 reads CASSLASATYEQYF. The CDR3 nucleotides read TGCGCCAGCAGCCTGGCTAGCGCTACCTACGAGCAGTACTTC.

Only one count was recorded for this clone. This sequence joins TRBV2 and TRBJ2-7; 7 bases map to TRBD1. Germline V gene lookup returns CDR1 SNHLY and CDR2 FYNNEI. V shed 6 bases and J 5 bases; nucleotides not matched to a gene: 16. The CDR3 totals 16 residues. This CDR3 reads CASSTSQMGQSHEQYF. As DNA, the CDR3 is TGTGCCAGCAGCACATCCCAAATGGGACAGTCCCACGAGCAGTACTTC.

The chain employs TRBV10-3 and TRBJ2-7; D perhaps matches TRBD2 (6 bases). The germline V and J ends were trimmed by 2 bases and 6 bases, with 8 bases remaining between them. Germline V gene data show CDR1 as ENHRY and CDR2 as SYGVKD. The CDR3 consists of 12 residues. The CDR3 loop is CAISEGGLEQYF. Here the CDR3 DNA reads TGTGCCATCAGTGAGGGAGGGCTCGAGCAGTACTTC.

V and J are TRBV4-1 and TRBJ2-7; D not certain. Trimming took 2 bases from V and 4 from J, leaving 15 bases between them. The CDR3 is 15 amino acids. Germline values: CDR1 MGHRA, CDR2 YSYEKL. The CDR3 sequence is CASSQTISQRYEQYF. CDR3 bases: TGCGCCAGCAGCCAAACGATAAGCCAACGGTACGAGCAGTACTTC.

The V call is TRBV6-1, the J call TRBJ1-1; 7 positions agree with TRBD1. CDR3 length equals 17 residues. The J segment lost 1 base and the V segment lost 2 bases, leaving 10 bases of the junction unmatched. Germline V lookup: CDR1 MNHNS, CDR2 SASEGT. CDR3 sequence (DNA): TGTGCCAGCAGTGAAAAGGGGGCCAGGGAATGGAACACTGAAGCTTTCTTT. It translates to CASSEKGAREWNTEAFF.

This chain uses TRBV18 with TRBJ1-4; 10 bases map to TRBD1. The CDR3 loop spans 15 amino acids. Unmatched junction bases numbered 5, after V lost 5 bases and J lost 5 bases. Germline CDR1 and CDR2: KGHSH and LQKENI. The CDR3 region is CASSAWTGGNEKLFF. DNA for the CDR3: TGTGCCAGCTCAGCCTGGACAGGGGGGAATGAAAAACTGTTTTTT. The full variable domain, rest sourced from reference TRBV18 and TRBJ1-4, is NAGVMQNPRHLVRRRGQEARLRCSPMKGHSHVYWYRQLPEEGLKFMVYLQKENIIDESGMPKERFSAEFPKEGPSILRIQQVVRGDSAAYFCASSAWTGGNEKLFFGSGTQLSVL.

V is TRBV13 and J is TRBJ2-7; 9 bases fit TRBD1. This CDR3 is 14 amino acids long. V shed 4 bases and J 3 bases; nucleotides not matched to a gene: 4. CDR1 is PRHDT, CDR2 FYEKMQ, per germline (reference sequence). The CDR3 reads CASSSGQGIYEQYF. The CDR3 DNA is TGTGCCAGCAGCTCTGGACAGGGGATCTACGAGCAGTACTTC.

This clone was seen only a few times. The V and J genes are TRBV4-3 and TRBJ2-1, with D tentatively TRBD2 (6 bases). In germline, CDR1 is LGHNA, CDR2 YSLEER. V was clipped by 0 bases and J by 4 bases, with 13 bases between them. There are 16 residues in the CDR3. Here the CDR3 DNA reads TGCGCCAGCAGCCAAGATGGGTCTAGCGTTTACAATGAGCAGTTCTTC. Residues: CASSQDGSSVYNEQFF.

This sequence joins TRBV2 and TRBJ2-1; possibly TRBD2 for D (6 bases). Germline V CDR1 and CDR2: SNHLY, FYNNEI. The CDR3 consists of 13 residues. Trimming left V 6 bases short and J 8 bases short, with 14 bases between. The CDR3 sequence: CASSAPSGDEQFF. The CDR3 nucleotides are TGTGCCAGCAGCGCGCCTTCGGGAGATGAGCAGTTCTTC.

The chain couples TRBV27 to TRBJ1-1; TRBD1 matches at 7 bases. From germline, CDR1 is MNHEY and CDR2 SMNVEV (reference sequence). There are 17 residues in the CDR3. V shed 4 bases, J shed 0 bases, and the junction held 11 bases outside the gene matches. The CDR3 loop is CASSSASGTVLNTEAFF. The CDR3 bases are TGTGCCAGCAGTTCCGCTTCTGGGACAGTTTTGAACACTGAAGCTTTCTTT.

This clone has only one observation. V is TRBV27 and J is TRBJ2-1; D ambiguous. V gave up 4 bases and J gave up 6 bases, with 4 bases separating them. Germline CDR1 MNHEY, CDR2 SMNVEV (reference sequence). The CDR3 contains 11 residues. CDR3 DNA: TGTGCCAGCAGTTCCATCAATGAGCAGTTCTTC. It codes for CASSSINEQFF.

The V gene is TRBV28, the J gene TRBJ1-4; TRBD1 matches at 7 bases. V gave up 4 bases and J gave up 8 bases; unmatched junction bases: 10. This CDR3 region has 15 residues. Germline values: CDR1 MDHEN, CDR2 SYDVKM. CDR3 in amino acids: CASSYDREGGEKLFF. DNA for the CDR3: TGTGCCAGCAGTTACGACAGGGAAGGGGGAGAAAAACTGTTTTTT.

V gene TRBV27 combines with J gene TRBJ2-7, with D perhaps TRBD2 (5 bases). Per the germline V gene, CDR1 is MNHEY and CDR2 is SMNVEV (reference sequence). The CDR3 sequence is 13 residues long. V gave up 5 bases and J gave up 5 bases, with 13 bases separating them. The CDR3 DNA reads as TGTGCCAGCAGTCCCGGCGGGCTCAACGAGCAGTACTTC. It translates to CASSPGGLNEQYF.

The genes are TRBV7-6 and TRBJ2-1; the match to TRBD2 covers 7 bases. Germline V lookup: CDR1 SGHVS, CDR2 FNYEAQ. V shed 3 bases, J shed 8 bases, and the junction held 1 base outside the gene matches. The CDR3 is 12 amino acids. The CDR3 sequence is CASSLGGDEQFF. CDR3 nucleotides: TGTGCCAGCAGCTTGGGAGGGGATGAGCAGTTCTTC. Variable domain in full (rest from reference TRBV7-6 and TRBJ2-1): GAGVSQSPRYKVTKRGQDVALRCDPISGHVSLYWYRQALGQGPEFLTYFNYEAQQDKSGLPNDRFSAERPEGSISTLTIQRTEQRDSAMYRCASSLGGDEQFFGPGTRLTVL.

V usage is TRBV19 and J usage is TRBJ1-5; D remains ambiguous. The CDR3 extends over 14 amino acids. V lost 11 bases and J lost 4, with 18 bases in between. Per the germline V gene, CDR1 is LNHDA and CDR2 is SQIVND (reference sequence). The CDR3 here is CAVRPPGGNQPQHF. Written as DNA, the CDR3 is TGTGCCGTAAGACCCCCGGGAGGGAATCAGCCCCAGCATTTT.

The rearrangement links TRBV4-3 to TRBJ2-1; 8 bases map to TRBD2. Germline assignment: CDR1 LGHNA and CDR2 YSLEER. J was trimmed by 5 bases and V by 1 base; bases with no gene match: 7. This CDR3 has 16 residues. CDR3 region: CASSQVGREAHNEQFF. DNA of the CDR3: TGCGCCAGCAGCCAAGTTGGGCGGGAGGCGCACAATGAGCAGTTCTTC.

With respect to this clone: This CDR3 is missing its conserved last phenylalanine or tryptophan, likely due to a read error. The chain links TRBV7-9 to TRBJ1-2; 7 bases line up with TRBD1. J lost 2 bases, V lost 5 bases, and 5 bases had no gene match. The CDR3 extends over 14 amino acids. The germline gives CDR1 SEHNR, CDR2 FQNEAQ (reference sequence). The CDR3 DNA reads TGTGCCAGCAGCCAATTGACAGGGAACTATGGCTACACCTCC. This gives the protein CASSQLTGNYGYTS.

V gene TRBV2 combines with J gene TRBJ2-1; TRBD2 matches at 9 bases. This CDR3 has 14 amino acids. Germline V CDR1 and CDR2: SNHLY, FYNNEI. J lost 6 bases, V lost 8 bases, and 8 bases had no gene match. The CDR3, as DNA: TGTGCCAGCTCTCCGCCGACTAGCGGCAATGAGCAGTTCTTC. Its translation: CASSPPTSGNEQFF.

The rearrangement links TRBV5-3 to TRBJ2-1, with 7 bases lining up with TRBD2. TRBV5-3 is labeled an ORF, and its function is uncertain. V lost 0 bases to trimming and J lost 2 bases; unmatched junction nucleotides: 2. This CDR3 comprises 15 residues. The CDR3 loop is CARSLGGRPYNEQFF. CDR3 bases: TGTGCCAGAAGCTTGGGCGGGAGACCCTACAATGAGCAGTTCTTC.

J is TRBJ2-1 and V is TRBV14; D is perhaps TRBD2 (6 bases). The CDR3 is 13 residues long. Germline-derived CDR1 and CDR2 are SGHDN and FVKESK. V dropped 5 bases and J dropped 10 bases, with 15 bases sitting between them. The CDR3 nucleotides are TGTGCCAGCAGCTCCCCGGGACTTAAAGAGCAGTTCTTC. Protein: CASSSPGLKEQFF.

The V call is TRBV28, the J call TRBJ1-4; TRBD1 is a possible D gene (6 bases). Germline V CDR1 and CDR2: MDHEN, SYDVKM. CDR3 length equals 16 residues. The V and J ends lost 8 bases and 1 base respectively, with 17 bases between them. The CDR3 DNA is TGTGCCAGCCTTCGGACAGATGAGTTAACTAATGAAAAACTGTTTTTT. Encoded protein: CASLRTDELTNEKLFF.

In DNA, the CDR3 is TGTGCCAGCAGTAGCGGGAGGGCCCCAGATACGCAGTATTTT. Amino acid sequence: CASSSGRAPDTQYF. The rearrangement links TRBV6-5 to TRBJ2-3; TRBD2 agrees at 10 bases. J gave up 4 bases and V 5 bases, and 3 bases lay outside the gene matches. The CDR3 is made up of 14 amino acids. Per germline, CDR1 MNHEY and CDR2 SVGAGI.

The V and J genes are TRBV5-4 and TRBJ2-3; 7 positions match TRBD1. The CDR3 has 15 amino acids. Germline V lookup: CDR1 SGHNT, CDR2 YYREEE (reference sequence). V gave up 4 bases and J gave up 1 base; unmatched junction bases: 6. CDR3 sequence: CASSRQGLGTDTQYF. CDR3 in DNA: TGTGCCAGCAGCCGACAGGGATTAGGCACAGATACGCAGTATTTT.

The CDR3 here is CATSTRGRGPYNEQFF. The DNA for the CDR3 is TGTGCCACCAGCACCCGTGGGCGGGGGCCCTACAATGAGCAGTTCTTC. The chain joins TRBV15 to TRBJ2-1, with TRBD2 as a possible D gene (7 bases). Between the trimmed V and J ends, which lost 4 bases and 2 bases, there was a span of 15 bases. The CDR3 totals 16 residues. Germline loops: CDR1 LNHNV, CDR2 YYDKDF (reference sequence). Full variable domain (rest looked up from reference TRBV15 and TRBJ2-1): DAMVIQNPRYQVTQFGKPVTLSCSQTLNHNVMYWYQQKSSQAPKLLFHYYDKDFNNEADTPDNFQSRRPNTSFCFLDIRSPGLGDTAMYLCATSTRGRGPYNEQFFGPGTRLTVL.